This TCR beta chain was profiled in a study of blood T cell repertoires in COVID-19. Looking at the study overall: Some COVID-19 samples were acute and others convalescent; all came from the United States, Italy and Spain.

The data were produced by immunoSEQ multiplex PCR, yet TCRdb's version contains in-frame clones alone and is incomplete. The table includes 250,000 to 350,000 clones, roughly 90% detected once. CDR1 SEHNR and CDR2 FQNEAQ come from the germline V gene (reference sequence). The CDR3 covers 18 residues. The V and J ends lost 3 bases and 0 bases respectively, with 18 bases between them. There are a few counts of this clone. The sample comprised peripheral blood. This TCR was sampled from a woman aged 25-40 years with active or convalescent COVID-19. This sequence joins TRBV7-9 and TRBJ1-5; D perhaps matches TRBD1 (6 bases). CDR3 sequence reads: CASSFNRVQEYSNQPQHF. CDR3 nucleotide sequence: TGTGCCAGCAGCTTCAACAGGGTTCAGGAATATAGCAATCAGCCCCAGCATTTT.